Listed below are T cell receptor beta chains from one sample, sequenced in a study of lymphopenia after photon versus proton radiotherapy. TCRdb's table, derived via immunoSEQ multiplex PCR, lists solely in-frame clones and lacks some. Among 15,000 to 20,000 clones listed, 70% to 85% were seen once. The sample consisted of peripheral blood, taken from a patient treated with proton-based radiotherapy. The receptors stem from a man in his 70s with pancreatic cancer. The CDR3 runs from the conserved cysteine through the conserved F or W. D genes are given only for firm matches. The size field is filled for only some rows; it gives once, few, many or a size class.

TRBV30	few	NA	TRBJ2-7	CAWSSSPPSSYEQYF	TGTGCCTGGTCCTCTTCTCCCCCATCCTCCTACGAGCAGTACTTC
TRBV5-1	NA	TRBD1	TRBJ2-5	CASLRGTGVGGETQYF	TGCGCCAGCCTCCGAGGGACAGGGGTAGGTGGAGAGACCCAGTACTTC
TRBV6-5	NA	NA	TRBJ1-6	CASSYGQTGGFATLHF	TGTGCCAGCAGTTACGGACAGACCGGAGGATTCGCAACCCTCCACTTT
TRBV29-1	few	TRBD1	TRBJ2-7	CSVTRQGVAYEQYF	TGCAGCGTGACGAGACAGGGGGTCGCCTACGAGCAGTACTTC
TRBV5-1	NA	NA	TRBJ2-4	CASSFTPSAKNIQYF	TGCGCCAGCAGCTTCACACCCTCGGCCAAAAACATTCAGTACTTC
TRBV5-1	NA	TRBD1	TRBJ2-1	CASSSRGFSGTGKYNEQFF	TGCGCCAGCAGCTCTAGGGGTTTCTCCGGGACAGGGAAATACAATGAGCAGTTCTTC
TRBV5-1	NA	NA	TRBJ1-1	CASSLDSRNTEAFF	TGCGCCAGCAGCTTGGACAGTCGGAACACTGAAGCTTTCTTT
TRBV2	NA	NA	TRBJ1-4	CASSPDTSTNEKLFF	TGTGCCAGCAGCCCCGACACTTCAACTAATGAAAAACTGTTTTTT
TRBV19	NA	TRBD1	TRBJ1-6	CASSLQGAASPLHF	TGTGCCAGTAGTCTACAGGGGGCGGCTTCACCCCTCCACTTT
TRBV4-1	NA	NA	TRBJ1-3	CASSQVMGFISGNTIYF	TGCGCCAGCAGCCAAGTCATGGGCTTCATCTCTGGAAACACCATATATTTT
TRBV5-8	NA	NA	TRBJ1-6	CASSFIPISPLHF	TGTGCCAGCAGCTTCATCCCCATTTCACCCCTCCACTTT
TRBV7-8	few	TRBD2	TRBJ2-2	CASSLVGSGSYTGELFF	TGTGCCAGCAGCTTAGTAGGTAGCGGGAGTTATACCGGGGAGCTGTTTTTT
TRBV29-1	NA	NA	TRBJ1-1	CSVRGGTNEAFF	TGCAGCGTGAGGGGGGGAACAAATGAAGCTTTCTTT
TRBV6-5	NA	NA	TRBJ2-7	CASRGRGYEQYF	TGTGCCAGCAGGGGAAGGGGTTACGAGCAGTACTTC
TRBV19	NA	TRBD2	TRBJ2-1	CASRTSGREARWNEQFF	TGTGCCAGCCGGACTAGCGGGAGGGAAGCTAGGTGGAATGAGCAGTTCTTC
TRBV7-2	once	NA	TRBJ2-5	CASSFPGETQYF	TGTGCCAGCAGCTTTCCCGGGGAGACCCAGTACTTC
TRBV19	NA	TRBD1	TRBJ2-1	CASKMTGTGYNEQFF	TGTGCCAGTAAAATGACCGGGACAGGCTACAATGAGCAGTTCTTC
TRBV5-1	NA	NA	TRBJ2-1	CASSPGQSSSYNEQFF	TGCGCCAGCAGCCCCGGACAGTCAAGCTCCTACAATGAGCAGTTCTTC
TRBV28	NA	NA	TRBJ1-1	CASRRLGNTEAFF	TGTGCCAGCAGGAGGCTGGGGAACACTGAAGCTTTCTTT
TRBV12-5	NA	TRBD2	TRBJ2-7	CASGLSGTSGRYEQYF	TGTGCTAGTGGTTTGTCCGGGACTAGCGGGAGATACGAGCAGTACTTC
TRBV5-1	once	TRBD1	TRBJ1-3	CASSWTGAGHTIYF	TGCGCCAGCAGCTGGACAGGGGCGGGACACACCATATATTTT
TRBV18	NA	NA	TRBJ1-6	CASSQGQNNSPLHF	TGTGCCAGCTCGCAAGGACAAAATAATTCACCCCTCCACTTT
TRBV21-1	NA	NA	TRBJ2-2	CASRPWDGTGELFF	TGTGCCAGCAGACCGTGGGACGGGACCGGGGAGCTGTTTTTT
TRBV9	NA	TRBD2	TRBJ2-5	CASTTSGSFGETQYF	TGTGCCAGCACCACTAGCGGGAGTTTTGGGGAGACCCAGTACTTC
TRBV5-4	NA	TRBD2	TRBJ2-1	CASSPGLALLNEQFF	TGTGCCAGCAGCCCGGGACTAGCGCTACTCAATGAGCAGTTCTTC
TRBV7-2	NA	NA	TRBJ2-7	CASSLMIPGHTTYEQYF	TGTGCCAGCAGCTTAATGATCCCGGGACATACGACCTACGAGCAGTACTTC
TRBV4-2	NA	NA	TRBJ1-4	CASSQDRDEKLFF	TGTGCCAGCAGCCAAGACAGGGACGAAAAACTGTTTTTT
TRBV7-6	NA	NA	TRBJ2-1	CASSLAFSSYNEQFF	TGTGCCAGCAGCTTAGCGTTTAGCTCCTACAATGAGCAGTTCTTC
TRBV28	NA	NA	TRBJ1-6	CASRDGVGNSPLHF	TGTGCCAGCAGGGACGGGGTGGGCAATTCACCCCTCCACTTT
TRBV7-6	NA	TRBD1	TRBJ2-1	CASSPNRGSNEQFF	TGTGCCAGCAGCCCGAACAGGGGAAGCAATGAGCAGTTCTTC
TRBV6-1	NA	NA	TRBJ2-5	CASSDPDRQETQYF	TGTGCCAGCAGTGATCCCGACAGACAAGAGACCCAGTACTTC
TRBV19	NA	TRBD2	TRBJ2-7	CASSIGGVTSGGAYEQYF	TGTGCCAGTAGTATTGGGGGCGTGACTAGCGGGGGTGCCTACGAGCAGTACTTC
TRBV7-3	NA	NA	TRBJ2-2	CASSLLSLGQNTGELFF	TGTGCCAGCAGCTTGCTTTCTCTAGGACAGAACACCGGGGAGCTGTTTTTT
TRBV5-1	once	NA	TRBJ2-1	CASSLTTGAEQFF	TGCGCCAGCAGCCTCACGACAGGAGCGGAGCAGTTCTTC
TRBV19	once	TRBD1	TRBJ1-3	CASSNRDSSGNTIYF	TGTGCCAGTAGTAACCGGGACAGCTCTGGAAACACCATATATTTT
TRBV6-5	once	NA	TRBJ2-3	CASSYLGLGTDTQYF	TGTGCCAGCAGTTACCTTGGACTGGGCACAGATACGCAGTATTTT
TRBV11-3	NA	NA	TRBJ2-3	CASSSREPGRDTQYF	TGTGCCAGCAGCTCGCGGGAACCCGGGAGAGATACGCAGTATTTT
TRBV5-4	NA	TRBD1	TRBJ1-4	CASSLWTGTNEKLFF	TGTGCCAGCAGCCTGTGGACAGGAACTAATGAAAAACTGTTTTTT
TRBV18	NA	NA	TRBJ2-5	CASSPNLQETQYF	TGTGCCAGCTCACCGAACTTACAAGAGACCCAGTACTTC
TRBV7-9	NA	NA	TRBJ2-7	CASSPPGVGEQYF	TGTGCCAGCAGCCCCCCCGGGGTCGGAGAGCAGTACTTC
TRBV10-2	NA	TRBD1	TRBJ2-7	CASSESNRGTYEQYF	TGCGCCAGCAGTGAGTCGAACAGGGGTACCTACGAGCAGTACTTC
TRBV25-1	NA	NA	TRBJ1-4	CASSEAGGEKLFF	TGTGCCAGCAGTGAGGCAGGTGGTGAAAAACTGTTTTTT
TRBV2	NA	NA	TRBJ1-1	CASSEQSLNTEAFF	TGTGCCAGCAGTGAACAGAGCCTGAACACTGAAGCTTTCTTT
TRBV2	once	NA	TRBJ1-5	CASTRDSNQPQHF	TGTGCCAGCACACGGGATAGCAATCAGCCCCAGCATTTT
TRBV19	NA	TRBD1	TRBJ2-7	CASSERGGLGSYEQYF	TGTGCCAGTAGTGAACGAGGGGGCCTGGGCTCCTACGAGCAGTACTTC
TRBV7-7	NA	TRBD1	TRBJ2-5	CASGSGTGGRETQYF	TGTGCCAGCGGTTCCGGGACAGGGGGCCGGGAGACCCAGTACTTC